The 26 T cell receptor beta chains below were found in one sample sequenced in a study of blood T cell repertoires in COVID-19. Clones were sequenced by immunoSEQ multiplex PCR, and TCRdb holds only the in-frame ones, with some missing. Among about 73,000 clones, 75% to 90% were seen once, and the ten largest hold around 10%. Sequencing was done on a sample of peripheral blood. The receptor set was obtained from a man at least 80 years old with acute or convalescent COVID-19.

The gene calls are TRBV19 and TRBJ1-1, with TRBD1 matching over 7 bases. J gave up 1 base and V 10 bases, and 3 bases lay outside the gene matches. The CDR3 covers 12 residues. Germline CDR1 LNHDA, CDR2 SQIVND (reference sequence). The CDR3 sequence is CATRQGNTEAFF. CDR3 sequence (DNA): TGTGCCACCCGACAGGGGAACACTGAAGCTTTCTTT.

There are a few counts of this clone. This sequence joins TRBV5-1 and TRBJ2-7; D may be TRBD2 (5 bases). In germline, CDR1 is SGHRS, CDR2 YFSETQ. The V end lost 1 base, the J end lost 2 bases, and 7 bases lay between the germline ends. The CDR3 has 13 residues. This CDR3 reads CASSLQEAYEQYF. The CDR3 DNA follows: TGCGCCAGCAGCTTGCAGGAGGCCTACGAGCAGTACTTC.

The chain is built from TRBV5-4 and TRBJ2-7; 8 nucleotides line up with TRBD1. The CDR3 sequence is 15 residues long. After removal of 3 bases from V and 1 base from J, the junction contained 6 bases not matched to a gene. Germline CDR1 SGHNT, CDR2 YYREEE (reference sequence). CDR3 sequence reads: CASSSPGQASYEQYF. For the CDR3, the DNA is TGTGCCAGCAGCTCACCGGGACAGGCTTCCTACGAGCAGTACTTC.

The chain links TRBV25-1 to TRBJ1-5; D is unclear. CDR3 length: 13 residues. Germline assignment: CDR1 MGHDK and CDR2 SYGVNS. Trimming cost V 3 bases and J 8 bases, with 11 bases left between them. The CDR3 DNA sequence: TGTGCCAGCAGTGAGGGAGGGTTGAAGCCCCAGCATTTT. It is translated as CASSEGGLKPQHF. The whole variable domain, remainder taken from reference TRBV25-1 and TRBJ1-5, is EADIYQTPRYLVIGTGKKITLECSQTMGHDKMYWYQQDPGMELHLIHYSYGVNSTEKGDLSSESTVSRIRTEHFPLTLESARPSHTSQYLCASSEGGLKPQHFGDGTRLSIL.

The chain links TRBV5-1 to TRBJ1-2; the D is unclear. The V end lost 4 bases, the J end lost 0 bases, and 16 bases lay between the germline ends. The CDR3 contains 16 residues. Germline assignment: CDR1 SGHRS and CDR2 YFSETQ. CDR3 in amino acids: CASSPRTSLANYGYTF. Here the CDR3 DNA reads TGCGCCAGCAGCCCCAGAACAAGTTTGGCTAACTATGGCTACACCTTC.

V is TRBV2 and J is TRBJ1-3, with D unresolved. Germline loops: CDR1 SNHLY, CDR2 FYNNEI. V lost 7 bases and J 2 bases, leaving 12 bases between the germline ends. CDR3 length equals 14 residues. CDR3 region: CASIAVLTGNTIYF. DNA for the CDR3: TGTGCCAGCATAGCGGTACTTACTGGAAACACCATATATTTT.

This chain joins TRBV24-1 and TRBJ1-5, with D perhaps matching TRBD1 (5 bases). The CDR3 has 16 amino acids. V shed 3 bases and J shed 7 bases, with 18 bases lying between them. Germline lookup yields CDR1 KGHDR and CDR2 SFDVKD. CDR3 region: CATSDPADPGVQPQHF. The CDR3 nucleotides are TGTGCCACCAGTGATCCCGCGGACCCGGGGGTCCAGCCCCAGCATTTT.

The rearrangement uses TRBV5-1 and TRBJ2-5; 13 nucleotides align to TRBD2. The germline CDR1 and CDR2 sequences are SGHRS and YFSETQ. Trimming removed 3 bases from V and 5 bases from J; junction bases left unmatched: 1. This CDR3 spans 14 amino acids. CDR3 sequence (DNA): TGCGCCAGCAGCTCGACTAGCGGGGGGGAGACCCAGTACTTC. Its translation is CASSSTSGGETQYF.

This chain connects TRBV19 to TRBJ1-5; D unclear. CDR3 length: 13 residues. The V gene lost 2 bases and the J gene lost 2 bases, with 4 bases spanning the gap. Germline V gives CDR1 LNHDA, CDR2 SQIVND (reference sequence). CDR3 sequence: CASSIYGNQPQHF. Here the CDR3 DNA reads TGTGCCAGTAGTATATATGGCAATCAGCCCCAGCATTTT.

The sample holds a few counts of this clone. The V and J genes are TRBV4-1 and TRBJ1-5; D may be TRBD1 (6 bases). CDR1 is MGHRA and CDR2 is YSYEKL in the germline V gene. V was cut by 0 bases and J by 1 base, with 10 bases left in between. CDR3 size: 16 residues. CDR3 protein: CASSQDWTASNQPQHF. The CDR3 bases are TGCGCCAGCAGCCAAGATTGGACAGCGAGCAATCAGCCCCAGCATTTT.

The genes are TRBV29-1 and TRBJ1-2; 12 bases are shared with TRBD1. The length of the CDR3 is 14 residues. Germline CDR1 SQVTM, CDR2 ANQGSEA. Unmatched junction bases numbered 5, after V lost 7 bases and J lost 2 bases. The CDR3 sequence is CSAQGQGANYGYTF. The DNA of the CDR3 is TGCAGCGCTCAGGGACAGGGGGCGAACTATGGCTACACCTTC.

This sequence joins TRBV6-5 and TRBJ1-1; D is unresolved. V was pared by 0 bases and J by 3 bases, with 8 bases between. Germline-derived CDR1 and CDR2 are MNHEY and SVGAGI. The CDR3 is 14 amino acids. The DNA of the CDR3 is TGTGCCAGCAGTTACTCGTCGGGTCACACTGAAGCTTTCTTT. This codes for CASSYSSGHTEAFF.

Only a few counts were recorded for this clone. One end of the junction varies from germline; a read error may be responsible. The chain combines TRBV6-1 with TRBJ2-1; 15 positions match TRBD2. Germline V gene data show CDR1 as MNHNS and CDR2 as SASEGT. The CDR3 has 17 residues. The CDR3 sequence: CASSEGLAGGPYGEQFF. The CDR3 nucleotides are TGTGCCAGCAGCGAAGGACTAGCGGGAGGGCCATACGGTGAGCAGTTCTTC.

V and J are TRBV19 and TRBJ1-2, with D uncertain. This CDR3 is built from 12 residues. The V and J ends lost 7 bases and 1 base respectively, with 7 bases between them. CDR1 is LNHDA and CDR2 is SQIVND in the germline V gene (reference sequence). The CDR3 DNA sequence: TGTGCCAGTAACGACATTAACTATGGCTACACCTTC. Translated: CASNDINYGYTF.

The rearrangement links TRBV20-1 to TRBJ2-5; 7 positions agree with TRBD2. The V and J ends lost 3 bases and 2 bases, in that order; junction bases with no gene match: 12. The CDR3 contains 16 residues. Germline lookup yields CDR1 DFQATT and CDR2 SNEGSKA (reference sequence). This chain's CDR3 is CSASAGASGLQETQYF. In nucleotides, the CDR3 is TGCAGTGCTAGTGCCGGCGCTAGCGGTCTGCAAGAGACCCAGTACTTC.

The chain combines TRBV3-1 (or the pseudogene TRBV3-2) with TRBJ1-2; 9 positions match TRBD1. The CDR3 has 15 amino acids. Per the germline V gene, CDR1 is LGHDT and CDR2 is YNNKEL (reference sequence). V lost 6 bases, J lost 1 base, and 6 bases stayed unmatched. The CDR3: CASRRTGALNYGYTF. CDR3 nucleotides: TGTGCCAGCAGGAGGACAGGGGCCCTTAACTATGGCTACACCTTC.

The chain uses TRBV5-1 and TRBJ2-2; 10 nucleotides align to TRBD2. V lost 2 bases and J lost 7; bases outside the gene matches: 5. Germline V CDR1 and CDR2: SGHRS, YFSETQ. The CDR3 covers 15 residues. The CDR3 nucleotides are TGCGCCAGCAGCTTCCTAGCGGGGGATGACGGGGAGCTGTTTTTT. Translation: CASSFLAGDDGELFF.

The J gene is TRBJ2-1, the V gene TRBV5-6; 8 bases are shared with TRBD2. Germline V lookup: CDR1 SGHDT, CDR2 YYEEEE. The junction had 2 bases not matched to a gene; V was cut back by 3 bases and J by 0 bases. There are 15 residues in the CDR3. The CDR3 is CASSSSGRSYNEQFF. The CDR3 DNA reads TGTGCCAGCAGCTCTAGCGGGCGCTCCTACAATGAGCAGTTCTTC.

The chain has TRBV6-6 and TRBJ2-1; the match to TRBD1 covers 7 bases. The CDR3 consists of 13 residues. Germline V gives CDR1 MNHNY, CDR2 SVGAGI (reference sequence). V shed 5 bases, J shed 7 bases, and the junction held 5 bases outside the gene matches. Here the CDR3 reads CASSTPQGNEQFF. The CDR3 nucleotides are TGTGCCAGCAGTACGCCACAGGGGAATGAGCAGTTCTTC.

This chain joins TRBV10-3 and TRBJ1-1; D is perhaps TRBD1 (6 bases). The CDR3 totals 14 residues. The germline V gene encodes CDR1 ENHRY and CDR2 SYGVKD. The V end was cut by 2 bases, the J end by 5 bases, with 12 bases between. CDR3 sequence: CAISEGGLTTEAFF. In DNA form, the CDR3 reads TGTGCCATCAGTGAGGGGGGCCTAACGACTGAAGCTTTCTTT.

The CDR3 DNA reads TGTGCCAGCAGCCATCCGCCTGTAACCGGAGGTAGTTCACCCCTCCACTTT. Translating it yields CASSHPPVTGGSSPLHF. The chain combines TRBV14 with TRBJ1-6; D is undetermined. Trimming pared 3 bases from V and 9 bases from J, leaving 21 bases between. The germline V gene encodes CDR1 SGHDN and CDR2 FVKESK. This CDR3 contains 17 residues.

The V and J genes are TRBV19 and TRBJ1-1; no clear D gene. The CDR3 totals 14 residues. Trimming pared 8 bases from V and 1 base from J, leaving 14 bases between. Germline V gene sequence: CDR1 LNHDA, CDR2 SQIVND (reference sequence). The CDR3 protein is CASGMGRGNTEAFF. The CDR3, as DNA: TGTGCCAGTGGGATGGGGAGAGGGAACACTGAAGCTTTCTTT. Using reference TRBV19 and TRBJ1-1 for the parts outside the CDR3, the full variable domain is DGGITQSPKYLFRKEGQNVTLSCEQNLNHDAMYWYRQDPGQGLRLIYYSQIVNDFQKGDIAEGYSVSREKKESFPLTVTSAQKNPTAFYLCASGMGRGNTEAFFGQGTRLTVV.

The V gene is TRBV9, the J gene TRBJ2-2; perhaps TRBD2 as D (5 bases). CDR1 is SGDLS, CDR2 YYNGEE, per germline. The CDR3 runs to 16 residues. Trimming pared 0 bases from V and 4 bases from J, leaving 13 bases between. DNA of the CDR3: TGTGCCAGCAGCGTAGGACTACCCGACGTCACCGGGGAGCTGTTTTTT. Protein: CASSVGLPDVTGELFF.

The chain carries TRBV18 and TRBJ1-4, with 9 bases fitting TRBD1. The V gene end was trimmed by 4 bases and the J gene end by 0 bases; junction bases not matched to a gene: 9. This CDR3 has 18 residues. Germline V lookup: CDR1 KGHSH, CDR2 LQKENI. In nucleotides, the CDR3 is TGTGCCAGCTCACAGTGGGACAGGGAGCTTGCAACTAATGAAAAACTGTTTTTT. This sequence encodes CASSQWDRELATNEKLFF.

This sequence joins TRBV5-6 and TRBJ1-6; tentatively, D is TRBD1 (6 bases). The ends were cut back, 2 bases at V and 6 bases at J, with 12 bases in the middle. The germline V gene has CDR1 SGHDT and CDR2 YYEEEE. The CDR3 has 15 residues. The CDR3 protein is CASSLGDRTNSPLHF. CDR3 nucleotides: TGTGCCAGCAGCTTAGGAGACAGGACTAATTCACCCCTCCACTTT.

The chain employs TRBV7-8 and TRBJ1-5; TRBD1 is a possible D gene (5 bases). V lost 1 base, J lost 5 bases, and 9 bases lay in between. The CDR3 is 14 amino acids. The germline V gene has CDR1 SGHVS and CDR2 FQNEAQ. The CDR3 sequence is CASSLDGGYQPQHF. Written as DNA, the CDR3 is TGTGCCAGCAGCTTAGACGGGGGTTATCAGCCCCAGCATTTT. Filled out from reference TRBV7-8 and TRBJ1-5, the complete variable domain reads GAGVSQSPRYKVAKRGQDVALRCDPISGHVSLFWYQQALGQGPEFLTYFQNEAQLDKSGLPSDRFFAERPEGSVSTLKIQRTQQEDSAVYLCASSLDGGYQPQHFGDGTRLSIL.